A single sample gave rise to the 8 T cell receptor beta chains below, sequenced in a study of OX40 agonist ivuxolimab in advanced cancers. Profiling relied on immunoSEQ multiplex PCR, and the TCRdb table lists in-frame clones only, not all of them. The sample contains approximately 88,000 clones, more than 70% of which appear only once. Material: CD4+ or CD8+ T cells sorted from blood, obtained in a trial of the OX40 agonist ivuxolimab. Receptors were obtained from an adult with an advanced solid tumor such as melanoma, head and neck, liver or kidney cancer.

This clone was recorded a few times. The chain has TRBV6-5 and TRBJ2-7, with 9 bases lining up with TRBD1. Looked up from germline, CDR1 is MNHEY and CDR2 is SVGAGI. The CDR3 runs to 14 residues. The ends lost 10 bases at V and 4 bases at J; junction bases unmatched: 11. CDR3 coding DNA: TGTGCCACGGAATCGGGACAGGGTGGGTACGAGCAGTACTTC. Amino acid sequence: CATESGQGGYEQYF.

The gene calls are TRBV18 and TRBJ1-1; no clear D gene. V was cut by 2 bases and J by 6 bases, with 13 bases left in between. This CDR3 has 14 residues. Germline V CDR1 and CDR2: KGHSH, LQKENI. In nucleotides, the CDR3 is TGTGCCAGCTCACCATTGGGGTTGGAACCTGAAGCTTTCTTT. Its protein product is CASSPLGLEPEAFF.

This chain links TRBV5-3 with TRBJ1-2, with D perhaps matching TRBD1 (6 bases). TRBV5-3 is identified as an open reading frame with a role that is uncertain. The germline V and J ends were trimmed by 0 bases and 4 bases, with 7 bases remaining between them. This CDR3 contains 13 residues. CDR3 nucleotides: TGTGCCAGAAGCTTGGCAGGGGTCTATGGCTACACCTTC. It is translated as CARSLAGVYGYTF.

This clone is a singleton in its sample. V and J are TRBV7-7 and TRBJ2-2; possibly TRBD2 for D (6 bases). This CDR3 has 15 amino acids. The germline V gene encodes CDR1 SSHAT and CDR2 FNYEAQ (reference sequence). The V end was cut by 1 base, the J end by 1 base, with 7 bases between. CDR3 protein: CASSLGRVNTGELFF. CDR3 DNA: TGTGCCAGCAGCTTAGGGAGGGTGAACACCGGGGAGCTGTTTTTT.

The CDR3 sequence is CASSSVIQGNTIYF. Written as DNA, the CDR3 is TGTGCCAGCAGCTCCGTGATCCAGGGCAACACCATATATTTT. V is TRBV5-5 and J is TRBJ1-3; D may be TRBD1 (5 bases). V was shortened by 3 bases and J by 7 bases, with 14 bases between the two germline ends. Germline CDR1 reads SGHKS; CDR2 reads YYEKEE (reference sequence). The CDR3 totals 14 residues. The full variable domain, rest sourced from reference TRBV5-5 and TRBJ1-3, is DAGVTQSPTHLIKTRGQQVTLRCSPISGHKSVSWYQQVLGQGPQFIFQYYEKEERGRGNFPDRFSARQFPNYSSELNVNALLLGDSALYLCASSSVIQGNTIYFGEGSWLTVV.

CDR3 DNA sequence: TGTGCCAGTAGTTCGCGGAGGGGGAGTTTACATCAGCCCCAGCATTTT. This gives the protein CASSSRRGSLHQPQHF. The chain is built from TRBV19 and TRBJ1-5, with TRBD1 as a possible D gene (6 bases). With 5 bases removed from V and 5 bases from J, the gap between germline ends came to 19 bases. The germline V gene has CDR1 LNHDA and CDR2 SQIVND (reference sequence). CDR3 length equals 16 residues. The entire variable domain, with the rest obtained from reference TRBV19 and TRBJ1-5, is as follows: DGGITQSPKYLFRKEGQNVTLSCEQNLNHDAMYWYRQDPGQGLRLIYYSQIVNDFQKGDIAEGYSVSREKKESFPLTVTSAQKNPTAFYLCASSSRRGSLHQPQHFGDGTRLSIL.

This chain's CDR3 is CASTKSRGSTEAFF. In DNA, the CDR3 is TGTGCCAGCACCAAATCGAGGGGGAGCACTGAAGCTTTCTTT. This chain links TRBV7-8 with TRBJ1-1; D is possibly TRBD1 (6 bases). The germline V gene encodes CDR1 SGHVS and CDR2 FQNEAQ. This CDR3 is built from 14 residues. Trimming pared 7 bases from V and 4 bases from J, leaving 16 bases between.

A remark on this clone: Relative to the germline gene, one junction end is altered; a read error may explain this. This chain connects TRBV29-1 to TRBJ2-1; 7 bases fit TRBD1. Germline values: CDR1 SQVTM, CDR2 ANQGSEA. The CDR3 sequence is 12 residues long. Written as DNA, the CDR3 is TGCAGCGTTGAAAGACAGGGAAGGATCAGGCTCTTC. Protein product: CSVERQGRIRLF.